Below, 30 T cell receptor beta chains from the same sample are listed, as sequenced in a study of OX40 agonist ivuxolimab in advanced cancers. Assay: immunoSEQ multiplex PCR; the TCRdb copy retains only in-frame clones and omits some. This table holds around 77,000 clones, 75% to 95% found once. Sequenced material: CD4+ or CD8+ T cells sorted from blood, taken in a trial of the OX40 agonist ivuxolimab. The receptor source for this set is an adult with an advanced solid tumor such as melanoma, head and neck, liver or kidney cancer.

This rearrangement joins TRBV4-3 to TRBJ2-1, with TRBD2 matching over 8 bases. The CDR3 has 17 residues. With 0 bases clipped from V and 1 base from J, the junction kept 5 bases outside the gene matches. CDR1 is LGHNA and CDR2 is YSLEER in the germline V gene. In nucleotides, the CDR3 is TGCGCCAGCAGCCAAGATAGGGCGGGGGGATCCTACAATGAGCAGTTCTTC. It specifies CASSQDRAGGSYNEQFF.

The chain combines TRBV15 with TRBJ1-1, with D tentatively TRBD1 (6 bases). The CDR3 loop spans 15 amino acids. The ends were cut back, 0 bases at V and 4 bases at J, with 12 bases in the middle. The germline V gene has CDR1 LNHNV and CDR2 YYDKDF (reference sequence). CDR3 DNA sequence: TGTGCCACCAGCAGAGATCAAACAGGGTTCACTGAAGCTTTCTTT. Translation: CATSRDQTGFTEAFF.

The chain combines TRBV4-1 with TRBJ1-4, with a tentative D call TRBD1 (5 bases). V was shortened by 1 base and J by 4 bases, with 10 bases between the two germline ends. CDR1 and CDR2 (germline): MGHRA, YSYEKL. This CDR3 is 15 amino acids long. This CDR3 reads CASSQAWGSNEKLFF. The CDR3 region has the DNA TGCGCCAGCAGCCAAGCGTGGGGGAGTAATGAAAAACTGTTTTTT.

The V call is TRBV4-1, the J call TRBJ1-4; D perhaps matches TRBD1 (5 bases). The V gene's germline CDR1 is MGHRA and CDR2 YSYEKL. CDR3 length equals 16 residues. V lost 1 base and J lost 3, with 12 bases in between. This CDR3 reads CASSQVLGVANEKLFF. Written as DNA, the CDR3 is TGCGCCAGCAGCCAAGTCTTGGGGGTGGCTAATGAAAAACTGTTTTTT.

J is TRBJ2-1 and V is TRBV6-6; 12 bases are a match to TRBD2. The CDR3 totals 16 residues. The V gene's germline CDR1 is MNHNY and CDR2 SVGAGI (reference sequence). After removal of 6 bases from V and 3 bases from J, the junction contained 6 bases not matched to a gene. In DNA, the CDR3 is TGTGCCAGCAGCTTTGGGACTAGCGGGCACTACAATGAGCAGTTCTTC. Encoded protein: CASSFGTSGHYNEQFF.

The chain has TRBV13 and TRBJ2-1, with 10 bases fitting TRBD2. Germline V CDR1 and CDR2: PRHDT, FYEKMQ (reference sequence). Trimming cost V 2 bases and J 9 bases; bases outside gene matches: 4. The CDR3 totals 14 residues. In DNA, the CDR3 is TGTGCCAGCAGCTTACTAGCGGGGGAGGGTGAGCAGTTCTTC. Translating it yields CASSLLAGEGEQFF.

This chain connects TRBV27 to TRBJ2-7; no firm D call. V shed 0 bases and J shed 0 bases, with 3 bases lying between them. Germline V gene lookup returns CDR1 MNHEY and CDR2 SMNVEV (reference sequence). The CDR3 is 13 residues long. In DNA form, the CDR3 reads TGTGCCAGCAGTTTATCGGTCTCCTACGAGCAGTACTTC. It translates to CASSLSVSYEQYF.

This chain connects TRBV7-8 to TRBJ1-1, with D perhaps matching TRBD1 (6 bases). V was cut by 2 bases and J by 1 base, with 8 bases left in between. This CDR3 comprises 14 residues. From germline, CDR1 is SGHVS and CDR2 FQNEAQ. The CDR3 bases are TGTGCCAGCAGCTTACGGGGGCCGAACACTGAAGCTTTCTTT. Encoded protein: CASSLRGPNTEAFF.

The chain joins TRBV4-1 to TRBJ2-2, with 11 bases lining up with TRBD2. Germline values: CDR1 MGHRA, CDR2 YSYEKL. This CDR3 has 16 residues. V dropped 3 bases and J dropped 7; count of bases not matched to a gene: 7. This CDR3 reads CASSQVAGGQNGELFF. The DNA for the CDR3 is TGCGCCAGCAGCCAGGTAGCGGGAGGGCAGAACGGGGAGCTGTTTTTT.

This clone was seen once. Written as DNA, the CDR3 is TGTGCCAGCAGCCCCGGGACAGGGAAAGACACTGAAGCTTTCTTT. This sequence encodes CASSPGTGKDTEAFF. The chain joins TRBV6-5 to TRBJ1-1, with 9 bases fitting TRBD1. Losses at the gene ends were 6 bases for V and 3 bases for J; bases not matched to a gene: 8. This CDR3 comprises 15 residues. Germline values: CDR1 MNHEY, CDR2 SVGAGI.

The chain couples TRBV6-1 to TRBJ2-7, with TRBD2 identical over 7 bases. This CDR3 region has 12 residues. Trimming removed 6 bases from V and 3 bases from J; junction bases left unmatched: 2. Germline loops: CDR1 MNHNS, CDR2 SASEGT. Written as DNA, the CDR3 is TGTGCCAGCAGGGGGGGGATCTACGAGCAGTACTTC. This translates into CASRGGIYEQYF.

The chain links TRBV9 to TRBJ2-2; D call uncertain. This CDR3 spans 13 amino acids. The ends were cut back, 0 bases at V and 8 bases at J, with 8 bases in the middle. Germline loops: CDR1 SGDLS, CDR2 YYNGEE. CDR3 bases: TGTGCCAGCAGCGTAGTTGTTACGGGGGAGCTGTTTTTT. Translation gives CASSVVVTGELFF.

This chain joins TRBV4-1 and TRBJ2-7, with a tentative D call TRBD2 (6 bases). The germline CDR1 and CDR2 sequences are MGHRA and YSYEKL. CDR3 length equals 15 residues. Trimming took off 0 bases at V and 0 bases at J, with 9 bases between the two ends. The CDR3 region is CASSQESGSSYEQYF. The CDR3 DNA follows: TGCGCCAGCAGCCAAGAGAGCGGGTCCTCCTACGAGCAGTACTTC.

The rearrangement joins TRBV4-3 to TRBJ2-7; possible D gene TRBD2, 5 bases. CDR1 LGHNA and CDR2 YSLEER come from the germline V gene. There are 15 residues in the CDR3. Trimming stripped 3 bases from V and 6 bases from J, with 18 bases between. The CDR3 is CASSQDRGGSGEQYF. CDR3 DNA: TGCGCCAGCAGCCAGGACCGGGGTGGAAGTGGCGAGCAGTACTTC.

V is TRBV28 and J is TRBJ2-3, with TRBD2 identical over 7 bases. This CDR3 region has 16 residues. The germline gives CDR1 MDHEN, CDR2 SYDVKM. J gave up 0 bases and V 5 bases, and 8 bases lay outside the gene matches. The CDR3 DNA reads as TGTGCCAGCAGTCTCCCCCTAGCGGCTAGCACAGATACGCAGTATTTT. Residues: CASSLPLAASTDTQYF.

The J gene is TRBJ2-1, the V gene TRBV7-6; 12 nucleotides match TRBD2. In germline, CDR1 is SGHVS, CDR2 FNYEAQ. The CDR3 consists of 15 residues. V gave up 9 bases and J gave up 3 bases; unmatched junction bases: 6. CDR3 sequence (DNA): TGTGCCAGTAGAGAGGGACTAGCGGGCTACAATGAGCAGTTCTTC. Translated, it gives CASREGLAGYNEQFF. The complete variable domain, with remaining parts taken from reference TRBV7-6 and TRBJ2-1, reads GAGVSQSPRYKVTKRGQDVALRCDPISGHVSLYWYRQALGQGPEFLTYFNYEAQQDKSGLPNDRFSAERPEGSISTLTIQRTEQRDSAMYRCASREGLAGYNEQFFGPGTRLTVL.

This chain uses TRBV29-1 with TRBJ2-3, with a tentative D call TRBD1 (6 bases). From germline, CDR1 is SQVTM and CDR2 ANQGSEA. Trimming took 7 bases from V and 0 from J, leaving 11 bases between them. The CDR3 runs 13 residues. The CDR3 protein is CSAGTPSTDTQYF. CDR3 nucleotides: TGCAGCGCAGGGACACCTAGCACAGATACGCAGTATTTT.

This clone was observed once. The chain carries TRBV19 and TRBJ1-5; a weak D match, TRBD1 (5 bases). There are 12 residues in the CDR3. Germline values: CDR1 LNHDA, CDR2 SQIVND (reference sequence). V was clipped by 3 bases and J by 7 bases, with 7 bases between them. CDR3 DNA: TGTGCCAGTAGTATCGGGGCCCAGCCCCAGCATTTT. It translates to CASSIGAQPQHF.

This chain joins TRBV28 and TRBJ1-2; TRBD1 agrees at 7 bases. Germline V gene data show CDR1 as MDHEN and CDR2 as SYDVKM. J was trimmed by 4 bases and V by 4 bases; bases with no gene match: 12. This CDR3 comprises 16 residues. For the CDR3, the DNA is TGTGCCAGCAGTTCCCAGGGGGTTTCCTTTCTCTATGGCTACACCTTC. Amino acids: CASSSQGVSFLYGYTF.

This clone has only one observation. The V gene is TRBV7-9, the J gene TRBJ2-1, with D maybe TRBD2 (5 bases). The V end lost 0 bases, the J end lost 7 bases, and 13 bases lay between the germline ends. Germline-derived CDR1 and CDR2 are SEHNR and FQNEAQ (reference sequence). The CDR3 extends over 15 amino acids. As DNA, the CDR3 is TGTGCCAGCAGCTTAGCGGGAGCGTCCTTTAATGAGCAGTTCTTC. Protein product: CASSLAGASFNEQFF.

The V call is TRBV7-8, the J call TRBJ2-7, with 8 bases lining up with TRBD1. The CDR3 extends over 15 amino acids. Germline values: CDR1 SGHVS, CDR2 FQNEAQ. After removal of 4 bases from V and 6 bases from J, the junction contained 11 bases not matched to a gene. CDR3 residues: CASSSPGQALLEQYF. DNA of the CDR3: TGTGCCAGCAGCTCCCCGGGACAGGCTCTACTCGAGCAGTACTTC. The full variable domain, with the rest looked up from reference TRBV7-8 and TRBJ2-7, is GAGVSQSPRYKVAKRGQDVALRCDPISGHVSLFWYQQALGQGPEFLTYFQNEAQLDKSGLPSDRFFAERPEGSVSTLKIQRTQQEDSAVYLCASSSPGQALLEQYFGPGTRLTVT.

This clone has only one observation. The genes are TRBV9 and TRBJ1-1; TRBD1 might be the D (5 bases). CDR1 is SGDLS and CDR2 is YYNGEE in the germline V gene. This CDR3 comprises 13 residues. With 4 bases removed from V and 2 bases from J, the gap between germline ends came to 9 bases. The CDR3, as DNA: TGTGCCAGCAGCCCCGGGACCAACACTGAAGCTTTCTTT. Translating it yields CASSPGTNTEAFF. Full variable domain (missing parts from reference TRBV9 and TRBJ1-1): DSGVTQTPKHLITATGQRVTLRCSPRSGDLSVYWYQQSLDQGLQFLIQYYNGEERAKGNILERFSAQQFPDLHSELNLSSLELGDSALYFCASSPGTNTEAFFGQGTRLTVV.

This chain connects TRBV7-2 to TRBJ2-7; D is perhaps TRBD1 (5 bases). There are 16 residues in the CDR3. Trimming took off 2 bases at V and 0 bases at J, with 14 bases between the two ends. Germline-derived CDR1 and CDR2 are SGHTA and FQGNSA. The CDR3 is CASSLTRTLFSYEQYF. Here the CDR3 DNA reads TGTGCCAGCAGCTTAACTCGGACACTTTTCTCCTACGAGCAGTACTTC.

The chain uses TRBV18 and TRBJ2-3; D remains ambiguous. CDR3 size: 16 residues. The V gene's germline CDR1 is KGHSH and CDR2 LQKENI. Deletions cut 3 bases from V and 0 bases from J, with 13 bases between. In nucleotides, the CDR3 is TGTGCCAGCTCACCTTTAAGGAGCCTTAGCACAGATACGCAGTATTTT. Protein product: CASSPLRSLSTDTQYF.

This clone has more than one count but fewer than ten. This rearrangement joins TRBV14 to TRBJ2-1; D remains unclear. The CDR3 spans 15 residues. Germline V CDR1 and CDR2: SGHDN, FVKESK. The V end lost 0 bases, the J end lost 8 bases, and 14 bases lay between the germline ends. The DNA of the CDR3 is TGTGCCAGCAGCCAAGACGCCACAAACATCGATGAGCAGTTCTTC. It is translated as CASSQDATNIDEQFF.

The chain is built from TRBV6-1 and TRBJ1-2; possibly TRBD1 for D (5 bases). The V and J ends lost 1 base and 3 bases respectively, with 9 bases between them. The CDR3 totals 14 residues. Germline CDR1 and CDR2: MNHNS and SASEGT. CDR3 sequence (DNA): TGTGCCAGCAGTGAAGAATGGGGGGACTATGGCTACACCTTC. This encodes CASSEEWGDYGYTF.

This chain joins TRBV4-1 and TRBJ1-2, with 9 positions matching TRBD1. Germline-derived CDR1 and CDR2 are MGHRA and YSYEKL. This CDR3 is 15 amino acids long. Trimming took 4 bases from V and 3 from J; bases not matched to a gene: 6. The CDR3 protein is CASSPGQGVDYGYTF. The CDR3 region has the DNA TGCGCCAGCAGCCCGGGACAGGGCGTGGACTATGGCTACACCTTC.

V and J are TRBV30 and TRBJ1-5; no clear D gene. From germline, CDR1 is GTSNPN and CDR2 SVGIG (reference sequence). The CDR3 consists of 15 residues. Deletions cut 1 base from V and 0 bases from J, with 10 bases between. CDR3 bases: TGTGCCTGGAGTGGACTGGGGTATAGCAATCAGCCCCAGCATTTT. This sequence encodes CAWSGLGYSNQPQHF.

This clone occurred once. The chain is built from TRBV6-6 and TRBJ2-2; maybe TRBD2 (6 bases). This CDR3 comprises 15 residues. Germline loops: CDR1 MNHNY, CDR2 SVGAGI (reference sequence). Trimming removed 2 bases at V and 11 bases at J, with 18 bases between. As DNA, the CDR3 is TGTGCCAGCAGTTACGTGATAGCGGCCTCAGTTGAGCTGTTTTTT. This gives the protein CASSYVIAASVELFF.

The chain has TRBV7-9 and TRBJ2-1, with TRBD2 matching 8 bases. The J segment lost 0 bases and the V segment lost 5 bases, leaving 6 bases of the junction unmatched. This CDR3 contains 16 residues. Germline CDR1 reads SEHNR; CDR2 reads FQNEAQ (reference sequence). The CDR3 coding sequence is TGTGCCAGCAGCCCCCGGGGGGGGATCTCCTACAATGAGCAGTTCTTC. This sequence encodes CASSPRGGISYNEQFF. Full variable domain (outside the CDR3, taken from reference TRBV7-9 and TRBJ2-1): DTGVSQNPRHKITKRGQNVTFRCDPISEHNRLYWYRQTLGQGPEFLTYFQNEAQLEKSRLLSDRFSAERPKGSFSTLEIQRTEQGDSAMYLCASSPRGGISYNEQFFGPGTRLTVL.